This T cell receptor beta chain emerged from a study of T cells in Graves' hyperthyroidism and ophthalmopathy. Study-wide findings and caveats: Most thyroid clonotypes expanded above 0.001 were also detected in blood.

RNA transcripts were the template for amplifying TCR beta CDR3 regions. The TCR CDR3 was amplified in a first-round RT-PCR using the HTBI primer set. TCRdb passed the multiplex PCR reads through MiXCR, listing each CDR3 protein once. The sample includes roughly 200,000 distinct CDR3 sequences, approximately 16% of them seen just once. In regard to this clonotype: Its target is not known.

Germline-derived CDR1 and CDR2 are MDHEN and SYDVKM. The CDR3 has 12 amino acids. The V end was cut by 7 bases, the J end by 7 bases, with 13 bases between. Those with hyperthyroidism were 18 to 65 years old, newly diagnosed, and ill for under 2 months. The PBMCs had their origin in around 10 ml of fresh peripheral blood. The rearrangement uses TRBV28 and TRBJ1-1, with unresolved D. The receptor was isolated from a man in his forties with Graves' hyperthyroidism. Sequencing input: blood. CDR3 sequence reads: CASKPPAREAFF. CDR3 DNA sequence: TGTGCCAGCAAACCCCCCGCACGTGAAGCTTTCTTT. Complete variable domain (other parts from reference TRBV28 and TRBJ1-1): DVKVTQSSRYLVKRTGEKVFLECVQDMDHENMFWYRQDPGLGLRLIYFSYDVKMKEKGDIPEGYSVSREKKERFSLILESASTNQTSMYLCASKPPAREAFFGQGTRLTVV.